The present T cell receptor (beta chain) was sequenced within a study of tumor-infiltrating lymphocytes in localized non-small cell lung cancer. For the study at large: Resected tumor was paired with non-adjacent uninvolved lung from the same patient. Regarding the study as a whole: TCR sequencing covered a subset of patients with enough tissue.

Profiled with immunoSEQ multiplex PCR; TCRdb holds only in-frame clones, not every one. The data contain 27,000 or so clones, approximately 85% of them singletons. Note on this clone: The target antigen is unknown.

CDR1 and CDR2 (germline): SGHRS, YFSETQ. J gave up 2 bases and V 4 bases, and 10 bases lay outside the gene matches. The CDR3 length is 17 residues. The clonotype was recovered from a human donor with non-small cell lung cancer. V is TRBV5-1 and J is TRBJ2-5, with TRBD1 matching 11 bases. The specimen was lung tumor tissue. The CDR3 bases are TGCGCCAGCAGCCTAGGCCTGAGGGACAGGGGGCAAGAGACCCAGTACTTC. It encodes CASSLGLRDRGQETQYF.